These 13 T cell receptor beta chains originate from one sample sequenced in a study of T-cell reconstitution after alpha-beta-depleted transplantation in children. Unique molecular identifiers were incorporated during preparation of the TCRbeta library. One entry per CDR3 protein results from TCRdb running MiXCR on the PCR reads. Among 500,000 to 650,000 distinct CDR3 sequences listed, 10% to 15% were seen once. The starting material was PBMCs, mostly from graft donor cells, obtained 360 days after TCRalphabeta/CD19-depleted stem cell transplant. These receptors all stem from a male patient younger than 18 who had a stem cell transplant for acute myeloid leukemia, so the T cells may come from the graft donor.

This chain uses TRBV12-3 or TRBV12-4 with TRBJ2-7; D assignment may be TRBD1 or TRBD2 (6 bases each). V was cut by 1 base and J by 1 base, with 20 bases left in between. The CDR3 is 18 residues long. CDR3 nucleotide sequence: TGTGCCAGCAGTTTAGATCGGGGGCCAGCGGGCCTTTCCTACGAGCAGTACTTC. This gives the protein CASSLDRGPAGLSYEQYF.

This clonotype has a handful of counts. This chain connects TRBV19 to TRBJ2-2, with D hard to call. From germline, CDR1 is LNHDA and CDR2 SQIVND (reference sequence). Trimming removed 6 bases from V and 5 bases from J, with 10 bases in between. CDR3 length: 13 residues. The CDR3 nucleotides are TGTGCCAGTAGGACGATCAGAACCGGGGAGCTGTTTTTT. Its translation: CASRTIRTGELFF.

There are a few counts of this clonotype. The V and J genes are TRBV28 and TRBJ1-3; weak D call: TRBD1 (5 bases). Germline CDR1 reads MDHEN; CDR2 reads SYDVKM. Between the trimmed V and J ends, which lost 3 bases and 4 bases, there was a span of 16 bases. CDR3 length: 16 residues. CDR3 DNA: TGTGCCAGCAGTTTTCTAATGCCGGGGGAGGGAAACACCATATATTTT. Translated, it gives CASSFLMPGEGNTIYF.

This clonotype was seen at least ten times. The V and J genes are TRBV20-1 and TRBJ1-1; D is ambiguous. Trimming took 0 bases from V and 4 from J, leaving 9 bases between them. There are 13 residues in the CDR3. The germline V gene encodes CDR1 DFQATT and CDR2 SNEGSKA (reference sequence). The CDR3 protein is CSAREVPPTEAFF. For the CDR3, the DNA is TGCAGTGCTAGAGAAGTACCTCCCACTGAAGCTTTCTTT.

The sample holds a few counts of this clonotype. At one end the junction does not follow the germline gene, possibly because of a read error. In DNA, the CDR3 is TGTGCTAGCAGCGAATGGGTCTACTTCAATGAGCAGTTCTTC. This translates into CASSEWVYFNEQFF. This chain joins TRBV7-7 and TRBJ2-1; D not resolved. This CDR3 has 14 residues. Per the germline V gene, CDR1 is SSHAT and CDR2 is FNYEAQ (reference sequence). The whole variable domain, filled in from reference TRBV7-7 and TRBJ2-1, reads GAGVSQSPRYKVTKRGQDVTLRCDPISSHATLYWYQQALGQGPEFLTYFNYEAQPDKSGLPSDRFSAERPEGSISTLTIQRTEQRDSAMYRCASSEWVYFNEQFFGPGTRLTVL.

This chain connects TRBV24-1 to TRBJ2-5, with 8 bases fitting TRBD1. CDR1 KGHDR and CDR2 SFDVKD come from the germline V gene. Trimming removed 1 base from V and 5 bases from J; junction bases left unmatched: 8. The CDR3 length is 16 residues. The CDR3 sequence is CATSDLVGQGGETQYF. CDR3 bases: TGTGCCACCAGTGATTTAGTAGGACAGGGCGGGGAGACCCAGTACTTC.

This chain connects TRBV20-1 to TRBJ2-1; 8 positions agree with TRBD1. J lost 6 bases, V lost 1 base, and 8 bases had no gene match. CDR1 is DFQATT and CDR2 is SNEGSKA in the germline V gene (reference sequence). The CDR3 is 15 residues long. The CDR3 protein is CSARAYRGSGNEQFF. The CDR3 nucleotides read TGCAGTGCTAGAGCATACAGGGGGTCAGGCAATGAGCAGTTCTTC.

In its sample, this clonotype was seen a few times. This sequence joins TRBV6-2 or TRBV6-3 and TRBJ2-1; 7 bases map to TRBD2. This CDR3 has 17 amino acids. V lost 4 bases and J lost 5; bases outside the gene matches: 14. Germline CDR1 reads MNHEY; CDR2 reads SVGEGT. CDR3 amino acids: CASSSLLAATGHNEQFF. The CDR3 coding sequence is TGTGCCAGCAGTTCCCTCCTAGCGGCAACCGGCCACAATGAGCAGTTCTTC.

This clonotype was counted ten times or more. The V call is TRBV12-3 or TRBV12-4, the J call TRBJ2-1; 9 bases line up with TRBD1. The CDR3 covers 15 residues. Losses at the gene ends were 5 bases for V and 7 bases for J; bases not matched to a gene: 9. In nucleotides, the CDR3 is TGTGCCAGCAGTACATTTACCGGGACAGGGAATGAGCAGTTCTTC. This sequence encodes CASSTFTGTGNEQFF.

This clonotype was counted only a few times. The rearrangement joins TRBV11-2 to TRBJ1-5; D gene ambiguous. The germline V gene encodes CDR1 SGHAT and CDR2 FQNNGV. The CDR3 is made up of 18 amino acids. V shed 0 bases and J shed 0 bases, with 15 bases lying between them. The CDR3 bases are TGTGCCAGCAGCTTAGAAAAGAGGTCGGCGGATAGCAATCAGCCCCAGCATTTT. This sequence encodes CASSLEKRSADSNQPQHF.

This clonotype was found many times. The chain links TRBV6-4 to TRBJ2-1, with 10 bases aligning to TRBD2. V dropped 6 bases and J dropped 5; count of bases not matched to a gene: 16. There are 18 residues in the CDR3. Looked up from germline, CDR1 is MRHNA and CDR2 is SNTAGT. In nucleotides, the CDR3 is TGTGCCAGCAGCCAAGCCCTATCTCTAGCGGGAGACGACAATGAGCAGTTCTTC. It encodes CASSQALSLAGDDNEQFF.

The rearrangement uses TRBV4-3 and TRBJ2-7; 7 nucleotides agree with TRBD2. Germline V gene sequence: CDR1 LGHNA, CDR2 YSLEER. This CDR3 is 17 amino acids long. Trimming cost V 3 bases and J 3 bases; bases outside gene matches: 14. CDR3 amino acids: CASSQGEGLVSSYEQYF. The CDR3 nucleotides read TGCGCCAGCAGCCAGGGGGAAGGACTAGTTTCCAGCTACGAGCAGTACTTC.

CDR3 residues: CASSIRGGPDNEQFF. As DNA, the CDR3 is TGTGCCAGTAGTATAAGAGGGGGCCCAGACAATGAGCAGTTCTTC. The rearrangement uses TRBV19 and TRBJ2-1; 7 bases are shared with TRBD1. Germline loops: CDR1 LNHDA, CDR2 SQIVND (reference sequence). This CDR3 spans 15 amino acids. V dropped 2 bases and J dropped 5; count of bases not matched to a gene: 6.